This T cell receptor (beta chain) was identified in a study of blood T cells in healthy people across ages. Study-level results: Fewer expanded clones and more diversity marked long-lived versus aged donors. Older age went with lower TCR beta diversity per million T cells, in a roughly linear way.

The people who gave samples were healthy Caucasians from Russia, aged about 6 to 100. This clonotype was seen more than once but under ten times. What it binds is not known. The germline CDR1 and CDR2 sequences are MNHNY and SVGAGI (reference sequence). V was cut by 2 bases and J by 1 base, with 8 bases left in between. The length of the CDR3 is 14 residues. A second PCR of roughly 7 to 11 cycles used a sample-barcoded 5' primer and a J-beta primer mix. MiXCR, applied by TCRdb to the 5' RACE reads, yields one record per CDR3 protein. Of about 540,000 distinct CDR3 sequences listed, 20% to 30% are singletons. These data were likewise used in another study, on T cells of mothers and their children. This second report adds: The TCR beta CDR3 read count exceeded 8.5 million for each mother and was around 3.1 million for each child.

V usage is TRBV6-6 and J usage is TRBJ1-2; D not resolved. This receptor was taken from a boy under 18 in good health. Sequenced material: blood. The CDR3 sequence: CASSYDSGNYGYTF. The CDR3 nucleotides read TGTGCCAGCAGTTACGATAGCGGTAACTATGGCTACACCTTC.